This T cell receptor (beta chain) emerged from a study of blood T cell repertoires in COVID-19. The overall study: Both acute and convalescent COVID-19 samples were obtained from the United States, Italy and Spain. PBMCs, B-cell-depleted T cells, or T cells provided the cDNA or gDNA that made up the material.

CDR3 length: 16 residues. The V gene end was trimmed by 4 bases and the J gene end by 4 bases; junction bases not matched to a gene: 5. Per the germline V gene, CDR1 is MDHEN and CDR2 is SYDVKM. In the study's own analysis: Nucleated cell counts were estimated from reference gene primer amplification. Clones were read by immunoSEQ multiplex PCR, and TCRdb kept only the in-frame ones, dropping some. The V and J calls and clone size come from that table; D and trimming were worked out from the DNA. This sample has about 120,000 clones; less than 90% occur once, and the top ten carry around 9.9%. Sequenced: peripheral blood. V and J are TRBV28 and TRBJ2-5, with 14 bases lining up with TRBD2. The receptor's source is a man older than 75 with acute or convalescent COVID-19. CDR3 region: CASSWGLAGERETQYF. The CDR3 bases are TGTGCCAGCAGTTGGGGACTAGCGGGAGAACGAGAGACCCAGTACTTC. Supplemented by reference TRBV28 and TRBJ2-5, the full variable domain reads DVKVTQSSRYLVKRTGEKVFLECVQDMDHENMFWYRQDPGLGLRLIYFSYDVKMKEKGDIPEGYSVSREKKERFSLILESASTNQTSMYLCASSWGLAGERETQYFGPGTRLLVL.